This passage covers 20 T cell receptor beta chains from one sample sequenced in a study of cytomegalovirus exposure and HLA in healthy donors. 13 Jbeta primers and 60 Vbeta primers were used for the PCR. Data came from immunoSEQ multiplex PCR; TCRdb stores just in-frame clones and leaves some out. The repertoire holds 150,000 to 200,000 clones, with around 79% as singletons. Sequencing was carried out using PBMCs. These receptors were taken from a woman in her forties or fifties in good health and CMV-seronegative.

The chain uses TRBV2 and TRBJ1-2; D is unresolved. The V end lost 2 bases, the J end lost 6 bases, and 10 bases lay between the germline ends. CDR1 is SNHLY and CDR2 is FYNNEI in the germline V gene. The CDR3 spans 13 residues. CDR3 sequence: CASSERVFNGYTF. In DNA, the CDR3 is TGTGCCAGCAGTGAACGGGTTTTTAATGGCTACACCTTC.

This clone has only one observation. Written as DNA, the CDR3 is TGTGCCAGCAGCTTAGAAGGTAGCGTGAGAACATACAATGAGCAGTTCTTC. It is translated as CASSLEGSVRTYNEQFF. The rearrangement joins TRBV7-9 to TRBJ2-1, with a tentative D call TRBD2 (5 bases). This CDR3 contains 17 residues. The V gene lost 1 base and the J gene lost 4 bases, with 17 bases spanning the gap. Germline loops: CDR1 SEHNR, CDR2 FQNEAQ (reference sequence).

The table lists this clone with a count of one. The chain couples TRBV21-1 to TRBJ2-1; TRBD1 is the table's D call, not checked against the DNA. TRBV21-1 is classified as a pseudogene. The CDR3 loop spans 15 amino acids. In DNA, the CDR3 is TGTGCCAGCAGCACGAGGGACAGGGGGTGTAATGAGCAGTTCTTC. Encoded protein: CASSTRDRGCNEQFF.

The chain is built from TRBV9 and TRBJ1-2, with 11 bases matching TRBD1. Germline V lookup: CDR1 SGDLS, CDR2 YYNGEE. This CDR3 is built from 16 residues. V dropped 5 bases and J dropped 4; count of bases not matched to a gene: 10. Written as DNA, the CDR3 is TGTGCCAGCAGTGGGGGTCGGGACAGGGGGGGCTATGGCTACACCTTC. Residues: CASSGGRDRGGYGYTF. The complete variable domain, with remaining parts taken from reference TRBV9 and TRBJ1-2, reads DSGVTQTPKHLITATGQRVTLRCSPRSGDLSVYWYQQSLDQGLQFLIQYYNGEERAKGNILERFSAQQFPDLHSELNLSSLELGDSALYFCASSGGRDRGGYGYTFGSGTRLTVV.

The rearrangement links TRBV27 to TRBJ2-7; tentative D call: TRBD2 (7 bases). This CDR3 has 14 amino acids. The germline V gene encodes CDR1 MNHEY and CDR2 SMNVEV (reference sequence). Deletions cut 4 bases from V and 4 bases from J, with 14 bases between. The CDR3 DNA sequence: TGTGCCAGCAGTTCGTATAGGGGGGGGTACGAGCAGTACTTC. This codes for CASSSYRGGYEQYF.

The chain uses TRBV5-6 and TRBJ1-1; a weak D match, TRBD1 (5 bases). The V gene lost 2 bases and the J gene lost 1 base, with 9 bases spanning the gap. The CDR3 spans 14 residues. CDR1 SGHDT and CDR2 YYEEEE come from the germline V gene. Written as DNA, the CDR3 is TGTGCCAGCAGCTTAAGGACACAGAACACTGAAGCTTTCTTT. Encoded protein: CASSLRTQNTEAFF.

This rearrangement joins TRBV15 to TRBJ1-4; 8 positions match TRBD1. The V gene end was trimmed by 6 bases and the J gene end by 6 bases; junction bases not matched to a gene: 12. Germline loops: CDR1 LNHNV, CDR2 YYDKDF (reference sequence). CDR3 length equals 16 residues. CDR3 in DNA: TGTGCCACCAGTCTTTTCGCCGGGACAGGTCATGAAAAACTGTTTTTT. Amino acids: CATSLFAGTGHEKLFF. The whole variable domain, filled in from reference TRBV15 and TRBJ1-4, reads DAMVIQNPRYQVTQFGKPVTLSCSQTLNHNVMYWYQQKSSQAPKLLFHYYDKDFNNEADTPDNFQSRRPNTSFCFLDIRSPGLGDTAMYLCATSLFAGTGHEKLFFGSGTQLSVL.

This clone turned up a few times. The chain recombines TRBV7-9 with TRBJ1-1; 7 positions match TRBD1. Per the germline V gene, CDR1 is SEHNR and CDR2 is FQNEAQ (reference sequence). Losses at the gene ends were 6 bases for V and 1 base for J; bases not matched to a gene: 5. The CDR3 has 14 amino acids. CDR3 nucleotides: TGTGCCAGCAGGGAACAGGGGCCGAACACTGAAGCTTTCTTT. This codes for CASREQGPNTEAFF.

The V and J genes are TRBV5-1 and TRBJ2-2; weak D call: TRBD2 (6 bases). The CDR3 covers 13 residues. The germline gives CDR1 SGHRS, CDR2 YFSETQ. V was pared by 6 bases and J by 5 bases, with 11 bases between. The CDR3 protein is CASNAGGTGELFF. For the CDR3, the DNA is TGCGCCAGCAATGCTGGGGGGACCGGGGAGCTGTTTTTT.

By frequency in the sample, this clone is medium-sized (0.01 to 0.1%). This rearrangement joins TRBV4-1 to TRBJ1-1, with a tentative D call TRBD1 (5 bases). Germline CDR1 MGHRA, CDR2 YSYEKL. The CDR3 covers 14 residues. Trimming pared 4 bases from V and 0 bases from J, leaving 9 bases between. The CDR3: CASSLRTMNTEAFF. In DNA form, the CDR3 reads TGCGCCAGCAGCCTCCGGACAATGAACACTGAAGCTTTCTTT.

The J gene is TRBJ1-2, the V gene TRBV7-2; D uncertain. Deletions cut 5 bases from V and 0 bases from J, with 13 bases between. The germline V gene encodes CDR1 SGHTA and CDR2 FQGNSA. The CDR3 sequence is 15 residues long. CDR3 protein: CASSLTGGANYGYTF. Here the CDR3 DNA reads TGTGCCAGCAGCCTTACCGGAGGAGCTAACTATGGCTACACCTTC.

The chain combines TRBV27 with TRBJ1-6; tentative D call: TRBD1 (6 bases). V was pared by 2 bases and J by 15 bases, with 14 bases between. The CDR3 is 13 residues long. Germline CDR1 reads MNHEY; CDR2 reads SMNVEV (reference sequence). CDR3 sequence reads: CASSLVQGLHLHF. The CDR3 nucleotides are TGTGCCAGCAGTTTAGTGCAGGGGCTTCACCTCCACTTT.

This clone came up a few times. CDR3 sequence reads: CASSPKAGVGTETQYF. The DNA for the CDR3 is TGTGCCAGCAGCCCCAAGGCGGGAGTGGGAACGGAGACCCAGTACTTC. The chain joins TRBV7-8 to TRBJ2-5; 7 bases line up with TRBD2. With V trimmed by 5 bases and J by 5 bases, 14 bases remained unmatched. CDR3 length equals 16 residues. CDR1 SGHVS and CDR2 FQNEAQ come from the germline V gene. Based on the CDR3 plus reference TRBV7-8 and TRBJ2-5, the full variable domain is GAGVSQSPRYKVAKRGQDVALRCDPISGHVSLFWYQQALGQGPEFLTYFQNEAQLDKSGLPSDRFFAERPEGSVSTLKIQRTQQEDSAVYLCASSPKAGVGTETQYFGPGTRLLVL.

The genes are TRBV5-1 and TRBJ2-1; TRBD2 matches 10 bases. V dropped 5 bases and J dropped 6; count of bases not matched to a gene: 20. The CDR3 is 19 residues long. Germline CDR1 SGHRS, CDR2 YFSETQ. CDR3 DNA sequence: TGCGCCAGCAGTAACGGACTAGCGGCTTTCCGACTTACGGGCAATGAGCAGTTCTTC. Its translation: CASSNGLAAFRLTGNEQFF.

This chain joins TRBV11-2 and TRBJ1-6; 8 bases match TRBD1. Trimming at V came to 4 bases and at J to 8 bases, leaving 4 bases not matched to a gene. This CDR3 region has 14 residues. CDR1 and CDR2 (germline): SGHAT, FQNNGV. CDR3 coding DNA: TGTGCCAGCAGCTCTTTACAGGGGGATTCACCCCTCCACTTT. Encoded protein: CASSSLQGDSPLHF.

The J gene is TRBJ2-2, the V gene TRBV29-1; 11 bases align to TRBD2. CDR3 length equals 16 residues. Germline-derived CDR1 and CDR2 are SQVTM and ANQGSEA. The trim removed 6 bases at V and 2 bases at J, leaving 8 bases unmatched. The CDR3 is CSVSPTSGINTGELFF. The CDR3 DNA reads as TGCAGCGTCTCCCCGACTAGCGGGATTAACACCGGGGAGCTGTTTTTT.

This clone was counted between two and nine times. The genes are TRBV13 and TRBJ2-2; the match to TRBD1 covers 7 bases. Per the germline V gene, CDR1 is PRHDT and CDR2 is FYEKMQ (reference sequence). The junction had 9 bases not matched to a gene; V was cut back by 5 bases and J by 3 bases. This CDR3 is built from 16 residues. CDR3 nucleotides: TGTGCCAGCAGCATCACGACAGGGAGATACACCGGGGAGCTGTTTTTT. Its protein product is CASSITTGRYTGELFF. Supplemented by reference TRBV13 and TRBJ2-2, the full variable domain reads AAGVIQSPRHLIKEKRETATLKCYPIPRHDTVYWYQQGPGQDPQFLISFYEKMQSDKGSIPDRFSAQQFSDYHSELNMSSLELGDSALYFCASSITTGRYTGELFFGEGSRLTVL.

The J gene is TRBJ2-1, the V gene TRBV5-1; no clear D gene. The V gene lost 0 bases and the J gene lost 6 bases, with 13 bases spanning the gap. Germline CDR1 and CDR2: SGHRS and YFSETQ. This CDR3 region has 15 residues. The DNA for the CDR3 is TGCGCCAGCAGCTTGGCCGGTGGGCTACCCAATGAGCAGTTCTTC. Protein sequence: CASSLAGGLPNEQFF.

The chain has TRBV10-3 and TRBJ1-5, with D possibly being TRBD1 (6 bases). Trimming removed 0 bases from V and 3 bases from J, with 12 bases in between. Looked up from germline, CDR1 is ENHRY and CDR2 is SYGVKD. CDR3 length equals 16 residues. The CDR3 sequence is CAISESGQKPNQPQHF. The CDR3 coding sequence is TGTGCCATCAGTGAGTCCGGACAGAAACCCAATCAGCCCCAGCATTTT.

The chain links TRBV5-1 to TRBJ2-5, with 11 nucleotides matching TRBD2. This CDR3 spans 16 amino acids. The V gene end was trimmed by 0 bases and the J gene end by 2 bases; junction bases not matched to a gene: 3. Germline loops: CDR1 SGHRS, CDR2 YFSETQ. Here the CDR3 DNA reads TGCGCCAGCAGCTTGGTCGGGACTAGCGGACAAGAGACCCAGTACTTC. This codes for CASSLVGTSGQETQYF.